This T cell receptor (beta chain) was sequenced for a study of T-cell reconstitution after alpha-beta-depleted transplantation in children. Researchers prepared the TCRbeta library using unique molecular identifiers, the study reports. TCRdb analysed the PCR reads with MiXCR anew, one entry per CDR3 protein. The sample lists about 640,000 distinct CDR3 sequences; roughly 17% were seen once. The V gene end was trimmed by 8 bases and the J gene end by 6 bases; junction bases not matched to a gene: 4. In germline, CDR1 is SGHVS, CDR2 FQNEAQ. CDR3 length: 12 amino acids. Sequenced here: PBMCs from the stem cell graft donor, sampled from the stem cell graft. The V call is TRBV7-8, the J call TRBJ2-1, with TRBD2 matching 7 bases. This sequence was found in a human donor who donated a stem cell graft to a child with acute myeloid leukemia. In DNA, the CDR3 is TGTGCCAGCCTACTAGCGCGCAATGAGCAGTTCTTC. It encodes CASLLARNEQFF.